The clone carrying this TCR beta chain was counted a few times. Its antigen is as yet unknown. A much more abundant neighbour one base away suggests this may be a read error. TCRdb analysed the multiplex PCR reads with MiXCR anew, one entry per CDR3 protein. The table has over 200,000 distinct CDR3 sequences, nearly 35% seen once; the top ten hold approximately 3.6%. The sample belongs to a study of breast tumors, draining lymph nodes, adjacent tissues. Points from the study as a whole: Tumor repertoires ranked between lymph nodes and nontumor tissue in diversity, with V and J gene preferences. Tumor T cell lymph node origin was a supported hypothesis, not proven. Findings are consistent with lymph node origin and intratumoral expansion of most tumor T cells.

Axillary draining lymph nodes of breast cancer patients supplied the node samples. This CDR3 is 14 amino acids long. Looked up from germline, CDR1 is DFQATT and CDR2 is SNEGSKA (reference sequence). The ends lost 1 base at V and 7 bases at J; junction bases unmatched: 9. Sequencing input: axillary lymph node tissue. The chain has TRBV20-1 and TRBJ2-5; TRBD2 matches 7 bases. The sequence came from a female donor with breast cancer. Some clones in this sample may be carry-over from other donors' samples. The CDR3: CSARVAGEVATQYF. CDR3 DNA sequence: TGCAGTGCTAGAGTAGCGGGCGAAGTAGCGACCCAGTACTTC.